This T cell receptor (beta chain) was sequenced during a study of T cells expressing NK-cell markers. At the level of the study: Sorted CD3+CD56+NKG2C+, CD3+CD56+NKG2C- and CD3+CD56-NKG2C+ T-cell subsets were beta-chain profiled. One of eight sequenced donors was HCMV-seronegative; the other seven were seropositive.

This CDR3 has 15 residues. UMI-tagged 5'RACE template switching yielded the TCR beta cDNA. Reprocessing the 5' RACE reads, TCRdb reports a single entry for every CDR3 protein and omits DNA. The sample has about 260,000 distinct CDR3 sequences; the top ten hold about 0.4%. This chain uses TRBV12-3 or TRBV12-4 with TRBJ2-1; TCRdb designates TRBD2, a call that cannot be tested without DNA. The specimen was blood T cells: a sorted CD56 or NKG2C T cell subset, CD4+ or CD8+ T cells, or bulk PBMC T cells (not recorded which). The receptor was isolated from a man younger than 35 in good health. The CDR3 here is CASDFRTSGVREQFF.